This entry is about one T cell receptor beta chain. The antigen this receptor binds is unknown. Base qualities are missing; no much larger clone stands one base away. The immunoSEQ Assay, a bias-controlled multiplex PCR, was used to amplify TCRbeta CDR3 regions from genomic DNA. The source study handled its data this way. Nucleated cell counts per sample were estimated from amplification of reference gene primers within the assay. To quantify the absolute abundance of each unique TCRbeta CDR3 rearrangement, sequence reads were collapsed and filtered. For each sample, productive Simpson clonality was calculated as the square root of Simpson's diversity index across productive rearrangements. Drawn from immuneACCESS, this table holds only the in-frame rearrangements with V and J called that TCRdb kept. Clones are partly lost; checked studies trace under half to an unresolved V gene and leave the rest unexplained. That table gives V, J and clone size, and the DNA gave D and trimming. The sample table lists some 270,000 clones, 89% of them with a count of one. The ten largest clonotypes hold around 4.6% of the sample.

A second Seattle source provided samples from volunteer blood donors who had recovered from COVID-19. Collaborating institutions collected whole blood in K2EDTA tubes following their own protocols. For TCRbeta analysis, collaborators shipped samples as frozen whole blood, isolated PBMCs, or DNA extracted from either of those sample types. Including cysteine and phenylalanine, the CDR3 has 13 amino acids. Only the CDR3 DNA stays, 39 bases, in frame from base 1. As encoded in the germline V gene, CDR1 is MDHEN while CDR2 is SYDVKM. Relative to germline, V is missing 6 bases and J is missing 5 bases, with 6 bases of the junction outside any gene match. The sample originates from a study of blood T cell repertoires in COVID-19 (dated by TCRdb to 2020 to 2021). Context from the whole study: The collaborator samples originated in the United States, Italy and Spain and spanned the acute and convalescent phases of COVID-19. Nearly every sample came with metadata listing a de-identified subject ID, COVID-19 status, age in years and sex. The repertoires were released in a freely available public database meant as a resource for research on the immune response to SARS-CoV-2. The prospective study material was composed of cDNA or gDNA derived from T cells, B-cell-depleted T cells, or PBMCs. Subjects who had been exposed to COVID-19, were actively infected with it, or had recovered from it provided the deeply sampled blood TCRbeta repertoires that made up the dataset. Where HLA class I and class II types were available, the types were taken from metadata supplied by the sample provider, not from assay-based typing. Samples came from the ongoing ImmuneRACE study (first 160 participants) plus 1,254 subjects from 6 global collaborators.

Overall study outcomes, separate from this receptor: Clinical and demographic metadata were provided uncurated, with the amount varying by source and participant.

The sequence links TRBV28 to TRBJ2-7, with 8 central nucleotides matching TRBD1. Sequencing was carried out using peripheral blood. The TCR was taken from a woman aged 40-49 years who had recovered from COVID-19. The CDR3 sequence is CASRTGQGHEQYF. The DNA is TGTGCCAGCAGGACTGGACAGGGTCACGAGCAGTACTTC.